The subject of this entry is one T cell receptor (beta chain). A few counts support this clone. Its antigen remains undetermined. No base quality values were provided; no much bigger clone lies one nucleotide off. TCRbeta CDR3 regions were amplified from genomic DNA using the immunoSEQ Assay, a bias-controlled multiplex PCR. For the original study's pipeline: The number of nucleated cells in each sample was estimated from the amplification of reference gene primers within the assay. Sequence reads were collapsed and filtered to measure the absolute abundance of every unique TCRbeta CDR3 rearrangement. Productive Simpson clonality was computed per sample as the square root of Simpson's diversity index over productive rearrangements. Not all clones reach the TCRdb copy of this immuneACCESS table, which keeps in-frame sequences only. Checked studies attribute under half of the gap to unresolved V genes and leave the rest unexplained. D and trimming were read from the DNA, whereas the V and J calls and clone size are those reported in that table. For this sample there are roughly 30,000 clones; roughly three quarters appear just once. Approximately 36% of the sample is taken by the ten largest.

Whole blood was collected in K2EDTA tubes by collaborating institutions according to the institutions' own protocols. Collaborator samples were shipped for TCRbeta analysis as frozen whole blood, isolated PBMCs, or DNA extracted from either sample type. The data were taken from a study of blood T cell repertoires in COVID-19 (dated by TCRdb to the early 2020s). Some background on the complete study: Samples from collaborators originated in the United States, Italy and Spain and spanned both the acute and convalescent phases of COVID-19. The sample metadata nearly always contained a de-identified subject ID, COVID-19 status, age in years and sex. The samples were drawn from two sources: the first 160 participants of the ongoing ImmuneRACE study, and 1,200 or so subjects contributed by 6 global collaborators. The prospective study material was composed of cDNA or gDNA derived from T cells, B-cell-depleted T cells, or PBMCs. Where HLA class I and class II types were available, the types were taken from metadata supplied by the sample provider, not from assay-based typing. The dataset comprised deeply sampled blood TCRbeta repertoires from subjects exposed to, actively infected with, or recovered from COVID-19. The repertoires were released in a freely available public database meant as a resource for research on the immune response to SARS-CoV-2. Beyond this particular receptor, the publication reports: The amount of clinical and demographic metadata varied by source and participant and was provided uncurated.

The sample was peripheral blood. This receptor was obtained from a man between 65 and 85 years old with acute or convalescent COVID-19.

CDR3 protein: CASTAKMMDRAGQPQHF. The DNA sequence follows: TGTGCCAGCACCGCAAAAATGATGGACAGGGCTGGTCAGCCCCAGCATTTT. The sequence joins TRBV9 to TRBJ1-5; TRBD1 fits 8 bases in the junction. The CDR3 holds 17 amino acids from the cysteine to the phenylalanine. Only the CDR3 part of the read is kept: 51 bases, read in frame from the first base. The germline V gene provides CDR1 SGDLS and CDR2 YYNGEE. V lost 6 bases and J lost 6 bases, and the count of bases not matched to a germline gene is 17.